Listed below are T cell receptor beta chains from one sample, sequenced in a study of blood T cell repertoires in COVID-19. Libraries were prepared by immunoSEQ multiplex PCR; TCRdb keeps only in-frame clonotypes and omits some of them. The sample lists 350,000 or so clones, about 88% occurring once. Sequenced input: PBMCs or T cells enriched from blood (not recorded which). These receptors all come from a woman younger than 45 who had been exposed to COVID-19. CDR3s include the opening cysteine and the closing phenylalanine or tryptophan. The D gene is left open where the match is weak. Size values are once, few and many counts, or a class for expanded clones, and some rows have none.

v_call	clone_size	j_call	d_call	cdr3_nt	cdr3_aa
TRBV5-6	-	TRBJ1-2	TRBD1	TGTGCCAGCAGCCTCCAGTGGGACAGGGGGCTCGGAGGCTACACCTTC	CASSLQWDRGLGGYTF
TRBV14	-	TRBJ2-3	TRBD2	TGTGCCAGCAGCCGCCCGACTAGCGGGATCCCAGATACGCAGTATTTT	CASSRPTSGIPDTQYF
TRBV19	-	TRBJ1-1	-	TGTGCCAGTAGTATAGAACCAGGAGGGGAAGCTTTCTTT	CASSIEPGGEAFF
TRBV3-1/TRBV3-2	many	TRBJ2-1	-	TGTGCCAGCAGCCGTAATGATGAGCAGTTCTTC	CASSRNDEQFF
TRBV6-5	-	TRBJ1-5	-	TGTGCCAGCAGCCCCACGAGGGTTCGGCAGCCCCAGCATTTT	CASSPTRVRQPQHF
TRBV9	-	TRBJ2-1	-	TGTGCCAGCAGCGTAGGTCTAGCGCCCTACAATGAGCAGTTCTTC	CASSVGLAPYNEQFF
TRBV10-1	-	TRBJ1-3	-	TGCGCCAGCAGTGATGGGCTCTCTGGAAACACCATATATTTT	CASSDGLSGNTIYF
TRBV2	few	TRBJ1-6	-	TGTGCCAGCGAAGGTACGGGTATAACACCCCTCCACTTT	CASEGTGITPLHF
TRBV19	once	TRBJ1-3	-	TGTGCCAGTAGTCCATACACCTCTGGAAACACCATATATTTT	CASSPYTSGNTIYF
TRBV29-1	-	TRBJ1-1	-	TGCAGCGCCCAGGACAGGAACACTGAAGCTTTCTTT	CSAQDRNTEAFF
TRBV7-9	-	TRBJ1-2	TRBD1	TGTGCCAGCAGCTTCGGACAGGAAAACTATGGCTACACCTTC	CASSFGQENYGYTF
TRBV5-1	-	TRBJ1-6	TRBD1	TGCGCCAGCAGCCCCGGACAGGGCTTCGATTCACCCCTCCACTTT	CASSPGQGFDSPLHF
TRBV2	-	TRBJ2-7	-	TGTGCCAGCACTGGACTATCGAGCTCCTACGAGCAGTACTTC	CASTGLSSSYEQYF
TRBV6-1	-	TRBJ2-7	-	TGTGCCAGCTCTAAGGGGCGCCGATCCTACGAGCAGTACTTC	CASSKGRRSYEQYF
TRBV27	once	TRBJ2-3	TRBD2	TGTGCCAGCAGTTTATCCCCTAGCGGGAGTAGGGATACGCAGTATTTT	CASSLSPSGSRDTQYF
TRBV12-3/TRBV12-4	-	TRBJ1-2	TRBD1	TGTGCCAGCAGGGAGACAGGGGCGGTTGGCTACACCTTC	CASRETGAVGYTF
TRBV28	-	TRBJ2-6	-	TGTGCCAGCAGTTTTAGCAGTTCGAGCTCTGGGGCCAACGTCCTGACTTTC	CASSFSSSSSGANVLTF
TRBV9	-	TRBJ1-4	TRBD1	TGTGCCAGCAGCTCCCGGGACAGGTCAGGGCCTGAAAAACTGTTTTTT	CASSSRDRSGPEKLFF
TRBV24-1	-	TRBJ2-7	-	TGTGCCACCAGAACCTCGAGCAGGGGAATACACGAGCAGTACTTC	CATRTSSRGIHEQYF
TRBV27	-	TRBJ2-7	TRBD2	TGTGCCAGCAGTCTTATGGGGGGGGAGCAGTACTTC	CASSLMGGEQYF
TRBV9	-	TRBJ1-4	TRBD1	TGTGCCAGCAGCACCCGACAGGGTTTTGATGAAAAACTGTTTTTT	CASSTRQGFDEKLFF
TRBV29-1	once	TRBJ1-1	-	TGCAGCGTTCTACAGGGCTGGGACACTGAAGCTTTCTTT	CSVLQGWDTEAFF
TRBV24-1	-	TRBJ2-3	-	TGTGCCACCAGTGATTTGCAGGGACACACAGATACGCAGTATTTT	CATSDLQGHTDTQYF
TRBV19	-	TRBJ1-1	-	TGTGCCAGTAGTATAAGCGGTCAGGGGTTCACTGAAGCTTTCTTT	CASSISGQGFTEAFF
TRBV11-3	-	TRBJ2-1	TRBD2	TGTGCCAGCAGCTCCCCCGGGAGGGGGAGTTCCAAGAATGAGCAGTTCTTC	CASSSPGRGSSKNEQFF
TRBV21-1	few	TRBJ2-5	-	TGTGCCAGCAGCAAGCCGGGACTAGCGGATGCGGAGACCCAGTACTTC	CASSKPGLADAETQYF
TRBV6-5	-	TRBJ1-5	-	TGTGCCAGCAGTCAGGGGCGGGGGCAGCCCCAGCATTTT	CASSQGRGQPQHF
TRBV18	-	TRBJ2-1	-	TGTGCCAGCTCACCCGGGGTCATCAGGGAGCAGTTCTTC	CASSPGVIREQFF
TRBV28	-	TRBJ1-6	-	TGTGCCAGCAGTCCCGGGGAGGATTCACCCCTCCACTTT	CASSPGEDSPLHF